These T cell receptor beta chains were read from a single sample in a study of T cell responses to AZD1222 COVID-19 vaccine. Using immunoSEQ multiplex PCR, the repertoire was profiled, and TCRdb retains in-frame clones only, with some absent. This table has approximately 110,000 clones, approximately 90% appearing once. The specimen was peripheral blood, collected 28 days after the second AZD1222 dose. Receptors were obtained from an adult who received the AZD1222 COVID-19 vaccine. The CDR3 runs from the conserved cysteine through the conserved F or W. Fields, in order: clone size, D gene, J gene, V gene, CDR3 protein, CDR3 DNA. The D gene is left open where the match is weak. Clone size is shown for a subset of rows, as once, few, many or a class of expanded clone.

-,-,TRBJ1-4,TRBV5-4,CASSLAAGGSNEKLFF,TGTGCCAGCAGCTTGGCAGCTGGAGGGTCTAATGAAAAACTGTTTTTT
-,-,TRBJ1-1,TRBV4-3,CASSQGWETEAFF,TGCGCCAGCAGCCAAGGCTGGGAAACTGAAGCTTTCTTT
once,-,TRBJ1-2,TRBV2,CASSRQANYGYTF,TGTGCCAGCAGTCGTCAGGCTAACTATGGCTACACCTTC
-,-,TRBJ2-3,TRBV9,CASSATTPGHGADTQYF,TGTGCCAGCAGCGCGACTACACCGGGCCACGGGGCAGATACGCAGTATTTT
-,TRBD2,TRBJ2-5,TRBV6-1,CASSERGAGATQYF,TGTGCCAGCAGTGAAAGAGGAGCGGGGGCGACCCAGTACTTC
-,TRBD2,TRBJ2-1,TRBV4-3,CASSSSGGQNEQFF,TGCGCCAGCAGCTCCAGCGGGGGGCAGAATGAGCAGTTCTTC
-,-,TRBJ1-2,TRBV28,CASSSGPNYGYTF,TGTGCCAGCAGTTCCGGGCCAAACTATGGCTACACCTTC
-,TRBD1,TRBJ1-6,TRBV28,CASSLRQGGSPLHF,TGTGCCAGCAGCTTGAGACAGGGGGGTTCACCCCTCCACTTT
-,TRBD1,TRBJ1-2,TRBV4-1,CASRRTGDSAGYTF,TGCGCCAGCAGACGGACAGGGGATAGCGCTGGCTACACCTTC
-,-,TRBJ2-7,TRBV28,CASSSNQASRYEQYF,TGTGCCAGCAGTTCTAATCAGGCCTCCCGATACGAGCAGTACTTC
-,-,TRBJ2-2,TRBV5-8,CASSLAWGESGELFF,TGTGCCAGCAGCTTGGCGTGGGGAGAATCCGGGGAGCTGTTTTTT
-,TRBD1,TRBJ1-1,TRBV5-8,CASSRDRGQAEAFF,TGTGCCAGCAGCAGGGACAGGGGGCAGGCTGAAGCTTTCTTT
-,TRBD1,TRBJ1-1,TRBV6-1,CACYSGTVMNTEAFF,TGTGCCTGCTACTCGGGGACAGTCATGAACACTGAAGCTTTCTTT
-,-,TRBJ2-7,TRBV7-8,CASSLGRDKAYEQYF,TGTGCCAGCAGCTTAGGTCGGGACAAAGCCTACGAGCAGTACTTC
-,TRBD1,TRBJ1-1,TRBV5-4,CASSLLQGSTEAFF,TGTGCCAGCAGCTTGCTACAGGGGAGCACTGAAGCTTTCTTT
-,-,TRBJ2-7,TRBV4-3,CASSQDLPGTLHYEQYF,TGCGCCAGCAGCCAAGATTTACCAGGGACGTTACACTACGAGCAGTACTTC
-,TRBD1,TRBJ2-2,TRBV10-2,CASMDGTGRLYTGELFF,TGCGCCAGCATGGATGGGACAGGGCGCTTGTACACCGGGGAGCTGTTTTTT
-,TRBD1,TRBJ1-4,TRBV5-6,CASSLYDRVYEKLFF,TGTGCCAGCAGCTTGTATGACAGGGTTTATGAAAAACTGTTTTTT
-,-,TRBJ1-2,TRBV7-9,CASSSTGTLYGYTF,TGTGCCAGCAGCTCGACCGGGACCCTCTATGGCTACACCTTC
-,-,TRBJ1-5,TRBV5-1,CASSLAGQGNQPQHF,TGCGCCAGCAGCTTGGCCGGTCAGGGGAATCAGCCCCAGCATTTT
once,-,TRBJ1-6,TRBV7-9,CASSLELYLGPLHF,TGTGCCAGCAGCTTAGAACTCTACCTGGGTCCCCTCCACTTT
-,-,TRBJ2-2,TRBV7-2,CASSSRPDRGELFF,TGTGCCAGCAGCTCCCGACCCGATCGCGGGGAGCTGTTTTTT
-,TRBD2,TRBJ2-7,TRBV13,CASRRAGGRYEQYF,TGTGCCAGCAGGCGAGCGGGGGGGCGGTACGAGCAGTACTTC
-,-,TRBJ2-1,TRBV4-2,CASSRTGSYNEQFF,TGTGCCAGCAGCCGGACTGGCTCCTACAATGAGCAGTTCTTC
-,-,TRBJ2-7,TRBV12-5,CASGLGAGSEQYF,TGTGCTAGTGGTTTGGGGGCAGGGTCCGAGCAGTACTTC
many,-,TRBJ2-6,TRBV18,CASSPGVGYGSGANVLTF,TGTGCCAGCTCACCAGGGGTCGGTTACGGTTCTGGGGCCAACGTCCTGACTTTC
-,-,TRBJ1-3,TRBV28,CASSEWGGTLNTIYF,TGTGCCAGCAGTGAGTGGGGCGGGACCTTAAACACCATATATTTT
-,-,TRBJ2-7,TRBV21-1,CASSNGLGHVDTLDYEQYF,TGTGCCAGCAGCAATGGGTTAGGGCATGTGGATACCCTAGACTACGAGCAGTACTTC
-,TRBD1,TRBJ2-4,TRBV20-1,CSRGQGNIQYF,TGCAGTAGGGGACAGGGGAACATTCAGTACTTC
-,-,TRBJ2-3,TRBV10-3,CAISEVHRRVSSTDTQYF,TGTGCCATCAGTGAGGTCCATAGGAGAGTGTCAAGCACAGATACGCAGTATTTT
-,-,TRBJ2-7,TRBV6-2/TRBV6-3,CASSDSYEQYF,TGTGCCAGCAGTGACTCCTACGAGCAGTACTTC
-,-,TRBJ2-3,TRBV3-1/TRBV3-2,CASSPVESTDTQYF,TGTGCCAGCAGTCCAGTTGAAAGCACAGATACGCAGTATTTT
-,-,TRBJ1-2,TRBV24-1,CATSDTANYGYTF,TGTGCCACCAGTGATACGGCTAACTATGGCTACACCTTC
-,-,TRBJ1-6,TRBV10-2,CASSDATMGNSPLHF,TGCGCCAGCAGTGACGCGACCATGGGTAATTCACCCCTCCACTTT
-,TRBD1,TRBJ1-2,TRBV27,CASRQGLYGYTF,TGTGCCAGCAGACAGGGGCTCTATGGCTACACCTTC
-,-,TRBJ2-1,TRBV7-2,CASSLDTGPYNEQFF,TGTGCCAGCAGCTTAGACACAGGGCCCTACAATGAGCAGTTCTTC
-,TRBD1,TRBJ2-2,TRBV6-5,CASKRDRVAGELFF,TGTGCCAGCAAGAGGGACAGGGTGGCCGGGGAGCTGTTTTTT
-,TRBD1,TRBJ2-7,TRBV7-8,CASSVSQGTFSYEQYF,TGTGCCAGCAGCGTCTCACAGGGGACCTTCTCCTACGAGCAGTACTTC
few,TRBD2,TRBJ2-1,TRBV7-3,CASSPSPGLAGVEQFF,TGTGCCAGCAGCCCCAGCCCGGGACTAGCGGGGGTCGAGCAGTTCTTC
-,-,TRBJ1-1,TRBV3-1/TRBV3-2,CASSQDIGVMNTEAFF,TGTGCCAGCAGCCAAGATATCGGAGTTATGAACACTGAAGCTTTCTTT
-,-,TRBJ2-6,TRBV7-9,CASSFRAGANVLTF,TGTGCCAGCAGCTTTCGCGCTGGGGCCAACGTCCTGACTTTC
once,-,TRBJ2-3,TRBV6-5,CASSQGVADTQYF,TGTGCCAGCAGCCAGGGTGTAGCAGATACGCAGTATTTT
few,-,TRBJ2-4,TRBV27,CASSLGYQIAKNIQYF,TGTGCCAGCAGTTTGGGCTACCAGATAGCCAAAAACATTCAGTACTTC
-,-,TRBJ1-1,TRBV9,CASSADSTEAFF,TGTGCCAGCAGCGCGGACAGCACTGAAGCTTTCTTT
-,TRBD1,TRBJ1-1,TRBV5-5,CASSSRVGQAEAFF,TGTGCCAGCAGCTCTCGCGTGGGACAGGCTGAAGCTTTCTTT
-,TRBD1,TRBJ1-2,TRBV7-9,CASSLGQGALLRGYTF,TGTGCCAGCAGCTTAGGTCAGGGGGCTTTGTTGCGTGGCTACACCTTC
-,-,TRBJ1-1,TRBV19,CASSIGQTNTEAFF,TGTGCCAGTAGCATCGGACAGACGAACACTGAAGCTTTCTTT
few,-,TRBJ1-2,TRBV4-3,CASSQDNNKNYGYTF,TGCGCCAGCAGCCAAGATAACAACAAAAACTATGGCTACACCTTC
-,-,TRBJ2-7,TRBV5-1,CASSATTGGTYEQYF,TGCGCCAGCAGCGCAACTACAGGCGGCACCTACGAGCAGTACTTC
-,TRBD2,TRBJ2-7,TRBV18,CASSPGLATTYEQYF,TGTGCCAGCTCACCCGGACTAGCGACAACCTACGAGCAGTACTTC
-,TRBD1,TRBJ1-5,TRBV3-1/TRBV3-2,CASSPGTGGQPQHF,TGTGCCAGCAGCCCCGGGACAGGGGGTCAGCCCCAGCATTTT
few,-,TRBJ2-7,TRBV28,CASSINSKGYF,TGTGCCAGCAGTATAAATAGTAAGGGGTACTTC
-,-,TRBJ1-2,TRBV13,CASRLSKGGYGYTF,TGTGCCAGCAGGCTAAGTAAGGGTGGCTATGGCTACACCTTC
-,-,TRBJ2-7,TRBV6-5,CASSYVGGGYEQYF,TGTGCCAGCAGTTATGTAGGGGGGGGCTACGAGCAGTACTTC
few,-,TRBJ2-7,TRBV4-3,CASSQVDRTALSYEQYF,TGCGCCAGCAGCCAGGTCGACCGGACAGCCCTCTCCTACGAGCAGTACTTC
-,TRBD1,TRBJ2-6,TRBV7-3,CASSLMRGQGAGANVLTF,TGTGCCAGCAGCTTAATGCGGGGACAGGGGGCTGGGGCCAACGTCCTGACTTTC
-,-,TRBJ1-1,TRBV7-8,CASSLGRLYTEAFF,TGTGCCAGCAGCTTAGGCAGATTATACACTGAAGCTTTCTTT
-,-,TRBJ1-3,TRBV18,CASSRDNSGNTIYF,TGTGCCAGCTCAAGGGACAACTCTGGAAACACCATATATTTT
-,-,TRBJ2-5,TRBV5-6,CASSFRGRVQETQYF,TGTGCCAGCAGCTTTCGAGGCAGGGTCCAAGAGACCCAGTACTTC
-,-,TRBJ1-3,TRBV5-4,CASSNRGPYSGNTIYF,TGTGCCAGCAGCAATCGGGGTCCTTACTCTGGAAACACCATATATTTT